The entry below gives a single T cell receptor (beta chain) sequence along with its context. This entry is derived from a study of blood T cell repertoires in COVID-19. Study-level background: Italy, Spain and the United States were the sources of the convalescent and acute COVID-19 samples.

Here immunoSEQ multiplex PCR was the method, and the copy in TCRdb shows in-frame clones only, minus some. Found here are about 150,000 clones, around 80% of them singletons; the top ten hold about 15%. The sequence was collected from a human donor with acute or convalescent COVID-19. The donor label of this sample is uncertain. The sample comprised peripheral blood.

CDR3 loop: CASSGTSGGETQYF. The CDR3, as DNA: TGTGCCAGCAGCGGAACTAGCGGGGGGGAGACCCAGTACTTC. The chain is built from TRBV9 and TRBJ2-5; 12 bases are shared with TRBD2. The germline CDR1 and CDR2 sequences are SGDLS and YYNGEE. With V trimmed by 3 bases and J by 5 bases, 2 bases remained unmatched. This CDR3 has 14 residues.